The 15 T cell receptor beta chains presented below share a single source sample, sequenced in a study of OX40 agonist ivuxolimab in advanced cancers. Repertoires were generated with immunoSEQ multiplex PCR, while TCRdb's copy carries only in-frame clones and drops some. The repertoire holds roughly 42,000 clones, 85% to 95% seen once, with 13% to 15% in the top ten. The sample in question was CD4+ or CD8+ T cells sorted from blood, obtained in a trial of the OX40 agonist ivuxolimab. These receptors were obtained from an adult with an advanced solid tumor such as melanoma, head and neck, liver or kidney cancer.

J is TRBJ2-7 and V is TRBV11-3; D is unclear. The CDR3 has 16 amino acids. V was pared by 1 base and J by 0 bases, with 13 bases between. Germline CDR1 is SGHNT and CDR2 is YENEEA. DNA for the CDR3: TGTGCCAGCAGCTTAGTAATCGGACCCTTCTCCTACGAGCAGTACTTC. Protein product: CASSLVIGPFSYEQYF. The complete variable domain, with remaining parts taken from reference TRBV11-3 and TRBJ2-7, reads EAGVVQSPRYKIIEKKQPVAFWCNPISGHNTLYWYLQNLGQGPELLIRYENEEAVDDSQLPKDRFSAERLKGVDSTLKIQPAELGDSAVYLCASSLVIGPFSYEQYFGPGTRLTVT.

The chain combines TRBV19 with TRBJ2-3; D gene uncertain. The CDR3 has 11 amino acids. Germline V gives CDR1 LNHDA, CDR2 SQIVND (reference sequence). The V end lost 7 bases, the J end lost 5 bases, and 7 bases lay between the germline ends. CDR3 region: CASILGDTQYF. In DNA, the CDR3 is TGTGCCAGTATTCTTGGAGATACGCAGTATTTT.

J is TRBJ2-1 and V is TRBV7-2; D may match TRBD1 or TRBD2 (5 bases each). With 5 bases removed from V and 2 bases from J, the gap between germline ends came to 13 bases. CDR3 length: 15 amino acids. Germline V gene sequence: CDR1 SGHTA, CDR2 FQGNSA. CDR3 DNA: TGTGCCAGCAGCCCCAGGGTGGGAGCCTACAATGAGCAGTTCTTC. This gives the protein CASSPRVGAYNEQFF.

V usage is TRBV4-3 and J usage is TRBJ2-1, with 10 bases identical to TRBD2. V shed 1 base, J shed 7 bases, and the junction held 7 bases outside the gene matches. The CDR3 is made up of 16 amino acids. CDR1 and CDR2 from the germline V gene are LGHNA and YSLEER. Written as DNA, the CDR3 is TGCGCCAGCAGCCAAGTGCTAGCGGGAGTGGAAAATGAGCAGTTCTTC. Translating gives CASSQVLAGVENEQFF.

V usage is TRBV15 and J usage is TRBJ2-1; TRBD2 matches 13 bases. Germline-derived CDR1 and CDR2 are LNHNV and YYDKDF (reference sequence). This CDR3 comprises 16 residues. V lost 8 bases to trimming and J lost 0 bases; unmatched junction nucleotides: 4. For the CDR3, the DNA is TGTGCCACCCGGACTAGCGGGGGCAGCTCCTACAATGAGCAGTTCTTC. Its protein product is CATRTSGGSSYNEQFF.

J is TRBJ2-6 and V is TRBV6-4; TRBD1 matches at 10 bases. V shed 6 bases and J 0 bases; nucleotides not matched to a gene: 8. CDR3 length: 18 residues. Germline V gives CDR1 MRHNA, CDR2 SNTAGT. The CDR3 sequence is CASSVTGTGDSGANVLTF. For the CDR3, the DNA is TGTGCCAGCAGCGTAACCGGGACAGGGGACTCTGGGGCCAACGTCCTGACTTTC.

The chain employs TRBV9 and TRBJ1-1; 10 bases match TRBD1. The trim removed 3 bases at V and 0 bases at J, leaving 8 bases unmatched. Germline CDR1 reads SGDLS; CDR2 reads YYNGEE. The CDR3 has 17 amino acids. This chain's CDR3 is CASSGPGQGSMNTEAFF. Written as DNA, the CDR3 is TGTGCCAGCAGCGGGCCGGGACAGGGGTCCATGAACACTGAAGCTTTCTTT.

The chain recombines TRBV6-5 with TRBJ2-7; 7 positions agree with TRBD1. The trim removed 2 bases at V and 6 bases at J, leaving 4 bases unmatched. Germline V gene sequence: CDR1 MNHEY, CDR2 SVGAGI. This CDR3 comprises 13 residues. CDR3 nucleotide sequence: TGTGCCAGCAGTTACGACCGGGACAGCGAGCAGTACTTC. It specifies CASSYDRDSEQYF.

The table lists this clone with a few counts. This chain connects TRBV19 to TRBJ1-1, with D possibly matching TRBD1 (5 bases). The CDR3 is 14 residues long. CDR1 and CDR2 from the germline V gene are LNHDA and SQIVND (reference sequence). V lost 1 base, J lost 1 base, and 7 bases lay in between. The chain's CDR3 is CASSIAQENTEAFF. The CDR3 nucleotides are TGTGCCAGTAGTATAGCACAGGAGAACACTGAAGCTTTCTTT.

The chain links TRBV28 to TRBJ2-1; D unclear. V gave up 2 bases and J gave up 6 bases, with 8 bases separating them. Per the germline V gene, CDR1 is MDHEN and CDR2 is SYDVKM. This CDR3 comprises 13 residues. CDR3 nucleotide sequence: TGTGCCAGCAGTTTAGAGCCGGGCAATGAGCAGTTCTTC. This gives the protein CASSLEPGNEQFF.

The rearrangement joins TRBV7-9 to TRBJ2-1; D perhaps matches TRBD1 (5 bases). The CDR3 has 13 amino acids. Trimming removed 5 bases at V and 5 bases at J, with 10 bases between. Germline V gene data show CDR1 as SEHNR and CDR2 as FQNEAQ (reference sequence). The CDR3, as DNA: TGTGCCAGCAGCGCAACAGGTCACAATGAGCAGTTCTTC. Translation: CASSATGHNEQFF.

This chain uses TRBV7-8 with TRBJ2-3, with 7 bases fitting TRBD1. With 5 bases clipped from V and 4 bases from J, the junction kept 6 bases outside the gene matches. The CDR3 is made up of 14 amino acids. Germline-derived CDR1 and CDR2 are SGHVS and FQNEAQ. CDR3 DNA sequence: TGTGCCAGCAGCCCACAGGGGTCGGCAGATACGCAGTATTTT. It specifies CASSPQGSADTQYF.

The gene calls are TRBV2 and TRBJ1-6, with D tentatively TRBD1 (5 bases). The V gene's germline CDR1 is SNHLY and CDR2 FYNNEI. This CDR3 has 13 amino acids. The ends were cut back, 3 bases at V and 14 bases at J, with 14 bases in the middle. The CDR3 DNA sequence: TGTGCCAGCAGTGAGAGCACGGGGGGATCCCTCCACTTT. Amino acids: CASSESTGGSLHF.

This chain connects TRBV27 to TRBJ2-3; D ambiguous. Germline CDR1 MNHEY, CDR2 SMNVEV (reference sequence). The V end lost 1 base, the J end lost 6 bases, and 5 bases lay between the germline ends. The CDR3 runs to 12 residues. For the CDR3, the DNA is TGTGCCAGCAGTTTATTGGGGGATACGCAGTATTTT. Translation: CASSLLGDTQYF.

The genes are TRBV7-9 and TRBJ2-1; D is ambiguous. The CDR3 extends over 15 amino acids. CDR1 is SEHNR, CDR2 FQNEAQ, per germline (reference sequence). Trimming stripped 1 base from V and 0 bases from J, with 7 bases between. CDR3 amino acids: CASSLDASSYNEQFF. The CDR3 DNA follows: TGTGCCAGCAGCTTAGACGCAAGCTCCTACAATGAGCAGTTCTTC.